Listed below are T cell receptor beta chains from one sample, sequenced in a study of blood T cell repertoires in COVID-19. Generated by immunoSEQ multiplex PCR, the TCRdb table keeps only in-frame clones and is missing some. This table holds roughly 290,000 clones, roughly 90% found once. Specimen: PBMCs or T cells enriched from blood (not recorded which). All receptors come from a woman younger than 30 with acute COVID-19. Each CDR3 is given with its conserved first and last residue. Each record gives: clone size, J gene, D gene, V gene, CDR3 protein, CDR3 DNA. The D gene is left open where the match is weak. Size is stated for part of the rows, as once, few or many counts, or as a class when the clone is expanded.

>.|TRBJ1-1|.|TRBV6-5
CASTTQGSNAEAFF
TGTGCCAGCACCACACAGGGAAGTAACGCTGAAGCTTTCTTT
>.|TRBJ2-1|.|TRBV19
CASGLIYNEQFF
TGTGCCAGCGGACTTATTTACAATGAGCAGTTCTTC
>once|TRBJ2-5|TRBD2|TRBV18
CASSPMSSGREETQYF
TGTGCCAGCTCACCAATGTCTAGCGGGAGGGAAGAGACCCAGTACTTC
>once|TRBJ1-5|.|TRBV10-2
CASREVASQPQHF
TGCGCCAGCAGAGAGGTAGCAAGTCAGCCCCAGCATTTT
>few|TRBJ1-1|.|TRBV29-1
CSVDRGYGEAFF
TGCAGCGTTGACAGAGGGTATGGTGAAGCTTTCTTT
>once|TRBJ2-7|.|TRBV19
CASSIGELYEQYF
TGTGCCAGTAGTATAGGGGAGCTCTACGAGCAGTACTTC
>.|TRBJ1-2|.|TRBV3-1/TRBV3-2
CASSRPQGYGYTF
TGTGCCAGCAGCCGACCACAGGGTTATGGCTACACCTTC
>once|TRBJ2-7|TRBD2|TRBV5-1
CASSRSSGRRGYYEQYF
TGCGCCAGCAGCAGGTCTAGCGGGAGGAGAGGGTACTACGAGCAGTACTTC
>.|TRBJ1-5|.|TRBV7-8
CASSSQTGTNQPQHF
TGTGCCAGCAGCTCACAGACAGGAACAAATCAGCCCCAGCATTTT
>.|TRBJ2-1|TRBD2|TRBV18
CASSPGLVFTEQFF
TGTGCCAGCTCACCAGGACTAGTTTTCACTGAGCAGTTCTTC
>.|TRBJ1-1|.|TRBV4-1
CASSQESGSLNTEAFF
TGCGCCAGCAGCCAAGAATCAGGCAGCCTGAACACTGAAGCTTTCTTT
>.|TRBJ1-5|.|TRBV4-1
CASSQEQGNSNQPQHF
TGCGCCAGCAGCCAAGAACAGGGCAATAGCAATCAGCCCCAGCATTTT
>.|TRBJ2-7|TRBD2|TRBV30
CAWSVPSGSQYF
TGTGCCTGGAGTGTCCCTAGCGGGAGCCAGTACTTC
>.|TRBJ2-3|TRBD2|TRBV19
CASRTGTSRNTQYF
TGTGCCAGTAGAACCGGGACTAGCCGAAATACGCAGTATTTT
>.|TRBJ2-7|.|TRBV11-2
CASSLETGDSYEQYF
TGTGCCAGCAGCTTAGAGACGGGGGACAGCTACGAGCAGTACTTC